The 3 T cell receptor beta chains below come from one sample, sequenced in a study of PD-1 blockade in classical Hodgkin lymphoma. This sample's time point: cycle 4 day 1 (C4D1), after less than 7 weeks of nivolumab. After autologous stem cell transplantation all patients relapsed, and prior brentuximab vedotin exposure differed between cohorts. The protocol was immunoSEQ multiplex PCR, while the TCRdb copy is restricted to in-frame clones and leaves out a portion. The table lists about 31,000 clones, about 80% of them singletons. The source material was peripheral blood mononuclear cells (PBMCs), sampled before the fourth cycle of nivolumab. The receptors shown here come from a human donor with classical Hodgkin lymphoma.

V gene TRBV4-1 combines with J gene TRBJ1-4; 7 bases line up with TRBD1. This CDR3 spans 20 amino acids. V gave up 2 bases and J gave up 2 bases; unmatched junction bases: 17. Germline V gives CDR1 MGHRA, CDR2 YSYEKL. In nucleotides, the CDR3 is TGCGCCAGCAGCCAAAGGATCGGGCAGGGGGTCGGTCGGACTAATGAAAAACTGTTTTTT. It encodes CASSQRIGQGVGRTNEKLFF.

This clone was recorded only once. The same CDR3 arises from other DNA sequences in this sample as well. This sequence joins TRBV2 and TRBJ2-1, with TRBD2 identical over 9 bases. V lost 2 bases and J lost 3; bases outside the gene matches: 5. The CDR3 has 16 residues. In germline, CDR1 is SNHLY, CDR2 FYNNEI. CDR3 region: CASSESSGGYYNEQFF. As DNA, the CDR3 is TGTGCCAGCAGTGAATCGAGCGGGGGGTACTACAATGAGCAGTTCTTC. Combining the CDR3 with reference TRBV2 and TRBJ2-1 gives the whole variable domain EPEVTQTPSHQVTQMGQEVILRCVPISNHLYFYWYRQILGQKVEFLVSFYNNEISEKSEIFDDQFSVERPDGSNFTLKIRSTKLEDSAMYFCASSESSGGYYNEQFFGPGTRLTVL.

This chain uses TRBV18 with TRBJ2-1; D is undetermined. The V end lost 8 bases, the J end lost 0 bases, and 14 bases lay between the germline ends. The CDR3 is 15 amino acids. Germline-derived CDR1 and CDR2 are KGHSH and LQKENI. This CDR3 reads CASLGSSSSYNEQFF. The CDR3 DNA follows: TGTGCCAGCCTCGGCAGCTCCAGCTCCTACAATGAGCAGTTCTTC.